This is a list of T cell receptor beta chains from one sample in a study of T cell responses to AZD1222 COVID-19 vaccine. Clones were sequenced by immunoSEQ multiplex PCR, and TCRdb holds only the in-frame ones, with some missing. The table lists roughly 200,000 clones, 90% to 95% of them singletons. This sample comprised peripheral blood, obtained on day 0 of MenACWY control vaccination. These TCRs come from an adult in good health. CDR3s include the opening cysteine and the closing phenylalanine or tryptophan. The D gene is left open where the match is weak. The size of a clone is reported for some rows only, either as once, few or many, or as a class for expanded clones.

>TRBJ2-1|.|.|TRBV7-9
CASSAVGTHNEQFF
TGTGCCAGCAGCGCCGTCGGGACACACAATGAGCAGTTCTTC
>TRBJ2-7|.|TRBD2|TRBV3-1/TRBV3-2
CASSQVDSGTPYEQYF
TGTGCCAGCAGCCAAGTCGACAGCGGGACCCCCTACGAGCAGTACTTC
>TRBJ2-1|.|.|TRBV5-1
CASSSTGSNNEQFF
TGCGCCAGCAGCTCAACAGGGTCAAACAATGAGCAGTTCTTC
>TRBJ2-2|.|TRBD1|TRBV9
CASSVIQGANTGELFF
TGTGCCAGCAGCGTAATCCAGGGGGCGAACACCGGGGAGCTGTTTTTT
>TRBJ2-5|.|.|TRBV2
CASSNNRGLGTQYF
TGTGCCAGCAGTAATAACAGGGGACTGGGGACCCAGTACTTC
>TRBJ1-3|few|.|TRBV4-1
CASSQTAERNTIYF
TGCGCCAGCAGCCAAACCGCCGAACGAAACACCATATATTTT
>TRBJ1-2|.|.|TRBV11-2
CASSSRPGTYGYTF
TGTGCCAGCAGCTCTCGACCGGGGACCTATGGCTACACCTTC
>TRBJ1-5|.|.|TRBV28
CASRTFGRHQPQHF
TGTGCCAGCCGGACTTTTGGACGCCATCAGCCCCAGCATTTT
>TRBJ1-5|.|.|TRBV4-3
CASSQDSAPGNQPQHF
TGCGCCAGCAGCCAAGATAGTGCCCCAGGGAATCAGCCCCAGCATTTT
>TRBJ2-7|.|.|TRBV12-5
CASGSGDVTYEQYF
TGTGCTAGTGGATCAGGGGACGTAACCTACGAGCAGTACTTC
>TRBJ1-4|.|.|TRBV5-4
CASSFPNEKLFF
TGTGCCAGCAGCTTCCCAAATGAAAAACTGTTTTTT
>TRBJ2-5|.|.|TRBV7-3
CASSVAGRQETQYF
TGTGCCAGCAGCGTGGCGGGGCGACAAGAGACCCAGTACTTC
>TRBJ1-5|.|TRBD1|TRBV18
CASSQGQGTQPQHF
TGTGCCAGCTCCCAGGGACAGGGGACCCAGCCCCAGCATTTT
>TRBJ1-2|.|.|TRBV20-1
CSAKGLAGYTF
TGCAGTGCTAAGGGATTAGCAGGCTACACCTTC
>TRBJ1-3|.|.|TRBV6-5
CASRPGLSSGNTIYF
TGTGCCAGTAGGCCGGGACTGAGCTCTGGAAACACCATATATTTT
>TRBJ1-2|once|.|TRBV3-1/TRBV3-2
CASSQAYGGAYGYTF
TGTGCCAGCAGCCAAGCCTACGGGGGGGCCTATGGCTACACCTTC
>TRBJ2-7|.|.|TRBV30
CAWSAPGYGRQYF
TGTGCCTGGAGTGCCCCAGGGTATGGTAGGCAGTACTTC
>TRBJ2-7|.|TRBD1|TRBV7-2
CASSPGTGASYEQYF
TGTGCCAGCAGCCCTGGGACAGGAGCTTCCTACGAGCAGTACTTC
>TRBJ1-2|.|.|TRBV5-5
CASSLVAKVYGYTF
TGTGCCAGCAGCTTGGTTGCAAAGGTCTATGGCTACACCTTC
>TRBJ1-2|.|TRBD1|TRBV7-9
CASSKGETGNYGYTF
TGTGCCAGCAGCAAAGGGGAGACAGGGAACTATGGCTACACCTTC
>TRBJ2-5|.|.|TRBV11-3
CASSPQGYQETQYF
TGTGCCAGCAGCCCCCAGGGCTACCAAGAGACCCAGTACTTC
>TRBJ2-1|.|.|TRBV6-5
CASAAYNEQFF
TGTGCCAGCGCGGCGTACAATGAGCAGTTCTTC
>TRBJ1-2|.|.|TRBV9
CASSVGVGIYGYTF
TGTGCCAGCAGCGTAGGGGTAGGAATCTATGGCTACACCTTC
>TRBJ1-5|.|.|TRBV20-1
CSASRGANQPQHF
TGCAGTGCTAGTCGGGGTGCCAATCAGCCCCAGCATTTT
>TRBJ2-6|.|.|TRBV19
CASSLSGANVLTF
TGTGCCAGTAGCCTCTCTGGGGCCAACGTCCTGACTTTC
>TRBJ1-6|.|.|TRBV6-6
CASTQSPISDSPLHF
TGTGCCAGCACCCAGAGCCCTATAAGTGATTCACCCCTCCACTTT
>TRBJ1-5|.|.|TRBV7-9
CASSLDRQPQHF
TGTGCCAGCAGCTTAGATCGGCAGCCCCAGCATTTT
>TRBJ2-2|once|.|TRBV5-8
CASSLQGLSGELFF
TGTGCCAGCAGCTTGCAGGGGTTGAGCGGGGAGCTGTTTTTT
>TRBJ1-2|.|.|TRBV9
CASSPGTRGYGYTF
TGTGCCAGCAGCCCAGGGACAAGAGGGTATGGCTACACCTTC
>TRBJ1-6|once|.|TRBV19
CASRAQGSFSYNSPLHF
TGTGCCAGTAGAGCACAGGGTTCGTTTTCCTATAATTCACCCCTCCACTTT
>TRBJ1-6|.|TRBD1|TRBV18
CASSPGQGEGLHF
TGTGCCAGCTCACCGGGACAGGGAGAAGGCCTCCACTTT
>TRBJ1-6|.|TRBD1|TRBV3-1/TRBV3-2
CASSRDSNSPLHF
TGTGCCAGCAGTCGGGACAGCAATTCACCCCTCCACTTT
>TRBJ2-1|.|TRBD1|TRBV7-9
CASSPMTGTYNEQFF
TGTGCCAGCAGCCCTATGACAGGGACCTACAATGAGCAGTTCTTC
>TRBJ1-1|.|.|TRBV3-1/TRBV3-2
CASSRTAGTEAFF
TGTGCCAGCAGCCGGACTGCCGGAACTGAAGCTTTCTTT
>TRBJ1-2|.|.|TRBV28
CASSFGPSFGYTF
TGTGCCAGCAGTTTTGGTCCCTCATTTGGCTACACCTTC
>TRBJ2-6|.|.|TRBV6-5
CASSISGANVLTF
TGTGCCAGCAGCATCTCTGGGGCCAACGTCCTGACTTTC
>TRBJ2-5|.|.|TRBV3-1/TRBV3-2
CASSRWKTQYF
TGTGCCAGCAGCCGGTGGAAGACCCAGTACTTC
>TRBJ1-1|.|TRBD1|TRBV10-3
CAISEGTGGNPEAFF
TGTGCCATCAGTGAGGGGACAGGGGGCAATCCTGAAGCTTTCTTT
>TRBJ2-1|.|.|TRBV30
CASDILGFNEQFF
TGTGCCTCTGACATCTTGGGGTTCAATGAGCAGTTCTTC
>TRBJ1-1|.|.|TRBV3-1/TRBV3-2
CASSSLEGTEAFF
TGTGCCAGCAGCTCCTTAGAGGGAACTGAAGCTTTCTTT
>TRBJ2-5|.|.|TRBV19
CASTAVGSETQYF
TGTGCCAGTACAGCGGTAGGGAGTGAGACCCAGTACTTC
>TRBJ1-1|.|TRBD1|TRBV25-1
CASSLPGTGGTEAFF
TGTGCCAGCAGTCTCCCCGGGACAGGGGGGACTGAAGCTTTCTTT
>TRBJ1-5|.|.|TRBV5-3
CASPLPGHKRYSNQPQHF
TGTGCCAGCCCATTACCGGGACACAAAAGATATAGCAATCAGCCCCAGCATTTT
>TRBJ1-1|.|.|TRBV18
CASSQLPGVDTEAFF
TGTGCCAGCTCCCAACTACCGGGGGTCGACACTGAAGCTTTCTTT
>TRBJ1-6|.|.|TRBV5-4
CASSLPGGATYNSPLHF
TGTGCCAGCAGCCTGCCCGGGGGGGCCACCTATAATTCACCCCTCCACTTT
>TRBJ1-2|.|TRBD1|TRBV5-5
CASSSVEGRQGARSYTF
TGTGCCAGCAGCTCGGTAGAGGGGCGGCAGGGGGCGCGGAGCTACACCTTC
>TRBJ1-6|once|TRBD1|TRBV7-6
CASSLTGGQGKSPLHF
TGTGCCAGCAGCTTAACAGGGGGCCAGGGGAAGTCACCCCTCCACTTT
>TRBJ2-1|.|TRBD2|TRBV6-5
CASTRTSGGLNEQFF
TGTGCCAGCACCAGGACTAGCGGGGGGTTGAATGAGCAGTTCTTC
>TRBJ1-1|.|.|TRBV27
CASSSKGGPWGTEAFF
TGTGCCAGCAGTTCTAAGGGGGGACCTTGGGGCACTGAAGCTTTCTTT
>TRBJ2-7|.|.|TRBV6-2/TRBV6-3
CASSYQVYYEQYF
TGTGCCAGCAGTTACCAGGTCTACTACGAGCAGTACTTC
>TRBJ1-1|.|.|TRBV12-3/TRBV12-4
CASGGIEAFF
TGTGCCAGTGGGGGCATTGAAGCTTTCTTT
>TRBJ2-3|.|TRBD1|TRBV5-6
CASRPYRGRPDTQYF
TGTGCCAGCAGGCCCTACAGGGGGCGGCCAGATACGCAGTATTTT
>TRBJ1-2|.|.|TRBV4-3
CASSRETGTNYGYTF
TGCGCCAGCAGCCGAGAAACCGGGACCAACTATGGCTACACCTTC
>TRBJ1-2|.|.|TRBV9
CASGRGGNYGYTF
TGTGCCAGCGGACGCGGGGGGAACTATGGCTACACCTTC
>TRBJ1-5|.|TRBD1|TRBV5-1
CASSWTGVGDQPQHF
TGCGCCAGCAGCTGGACAGGGGTCGGGGATCAGCCCCAGCATTTT
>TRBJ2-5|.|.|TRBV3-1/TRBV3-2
CASSQGAGEETQYF
TGTGCCAGCAGCCAGGGGGCAGGGGAAGAGACCCAGTACTTC